The sequence of this T cell receptor beta chain was determined in a study of regulatory T cells in long-lasting Graves disease. CDR3 regions were amplified by Arm-PCR using iRepertoire HTBI primers to build TCR beta libraries. A single record per CDR3 protein comes from TCRdb applying MiXCR to the multiplex PCR reads. The repertoire holds 400,000 to 500,000 distinct CDR3 sequences, with about a sixth as singletons. This clonotype was seen ten or more times. The antigen remains undetermined. General study points: TRBV28, TRBJ1-2 and TRBJ2-5 were segments that persistent disease favored.

The CDR3 extends over 16 amino acids. The germline gives CDR1 MNHEY, CDR2 SVGEGT. V lost 2 bases to trimming and J lost 2 bases, with 13 bases between them. Time point in this sample: newly diagnosed GD, antithyroid drugs for less than 3 months. Preparation of the TCR library used RNA extracted from PBMCs. The same data also went into a second study, on T cells in Graves' hyperthyroidism and ophthalmopathy. From that second work: The study enrolled patients aged 18 to 65 with newly diagnosed hyperthyroidism of under 2 months' duration. Diagnoses were made from clinical symptoms, serum measures (thyroxine and TRAb), thyroid ultrasound and orbital computed tomography. First-round RT-PCR of the TCR CDR3 relied on the HTBI primer set.

Specimen: peripheral blood mononuclear cells (PBMCs), collected at new diagnosis, from a patient treated with antithyroid drugs. This TCR was sampled from a woman aged 18-29 years with Graves disease. The V gene is TRBV6-2 or TRBV6-3, the J gene TRBJ2-1, with D perhaps matching TRBD2 (6 bases). The CDR3, as DNA: TGTGCCAGCAGTTACCGGAAGCGGGCCACCTACAATGAGCAGTTCTTC. This sequence encodes CASSYRKRATYNEQFF.